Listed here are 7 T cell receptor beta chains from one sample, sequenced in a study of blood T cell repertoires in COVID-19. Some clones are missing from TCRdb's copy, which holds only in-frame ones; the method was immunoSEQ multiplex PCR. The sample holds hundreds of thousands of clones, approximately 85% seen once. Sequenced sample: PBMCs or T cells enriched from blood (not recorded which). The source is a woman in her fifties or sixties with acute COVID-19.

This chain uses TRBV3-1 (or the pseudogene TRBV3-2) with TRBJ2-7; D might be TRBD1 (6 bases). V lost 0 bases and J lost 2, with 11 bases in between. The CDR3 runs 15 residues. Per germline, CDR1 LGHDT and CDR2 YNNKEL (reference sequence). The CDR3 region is CASSQDSPGAYEQYF. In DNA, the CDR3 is TGTGCCAGCAGCCAAGATAGTCCAGGGGCCTACGAGCAGTACTTC.

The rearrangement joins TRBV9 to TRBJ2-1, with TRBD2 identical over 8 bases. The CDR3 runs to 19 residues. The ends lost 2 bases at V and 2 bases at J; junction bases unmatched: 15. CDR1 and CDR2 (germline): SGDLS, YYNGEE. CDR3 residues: CASSVLLSPGTRPYNEQFF. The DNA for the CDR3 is TGTGCCAGCAGCGTCCTCCTTTCGCCCGGGACTAGACCCTACAATGAGCAGTTCTTC.

CDR3: CAIMSGGVYGYTF. The CDR3 DNA reads as TGTGCCATCATGTCGGGGGGCGTCTATGGCTACACCTTC. The chain is built from TRBV10-3 and TRBJ1-2; D perhaps matches TRBD1 (6 bases). The V end was cut by 7 bases, the J end by 4 bases, with 13 bases between. This CDR3 comprises 13 residues. Germline CDR1 reads ENHRY; CDR2 reads SYGVKD.

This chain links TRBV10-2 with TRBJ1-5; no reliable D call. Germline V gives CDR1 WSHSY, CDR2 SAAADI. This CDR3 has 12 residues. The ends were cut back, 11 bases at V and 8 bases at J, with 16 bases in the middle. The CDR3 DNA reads TGCGCCTCGGCGGCGGCCGGGGAGCCCCAGCATTTT. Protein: CASAAAGEPQHF.

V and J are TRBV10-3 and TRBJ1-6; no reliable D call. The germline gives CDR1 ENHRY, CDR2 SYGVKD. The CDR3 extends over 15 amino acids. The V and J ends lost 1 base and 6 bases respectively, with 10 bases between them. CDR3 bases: TGTGCCATCAGTGAGTGGCAGGCCTTTAATTCACCCCTCCACTTT. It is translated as CAISEWQAFNSPLHF.

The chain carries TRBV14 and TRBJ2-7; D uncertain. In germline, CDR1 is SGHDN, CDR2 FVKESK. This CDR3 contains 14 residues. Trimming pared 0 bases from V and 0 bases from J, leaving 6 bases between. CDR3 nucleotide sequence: TGTGCCAGCAGCCAAGATAGGAGCTCCTACGAGCAGTACTTC. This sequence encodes CASSQDRSSYEQYF.

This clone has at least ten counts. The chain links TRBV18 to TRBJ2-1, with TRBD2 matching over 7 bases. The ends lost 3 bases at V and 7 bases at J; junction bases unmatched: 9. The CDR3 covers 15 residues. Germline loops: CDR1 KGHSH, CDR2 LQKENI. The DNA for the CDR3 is TGTGCCAGCTCACCGACCGGGACTACGGCTAATGAGCAGTTCTTC. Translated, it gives CASSPTGTTANEQFF.